These T cell receptor beta chains were read from a single sample in a study of blood T cell repertoires in COVID-19. Profiled with immunoSEQ multiplex PCR; TCRdb holds only in-frame clones, not every one. The table lists approximately 16,000 clones, about 80% of them singletons. Sample: peripheral blood. The origin of the receptors is a human donor in a cohort sampled during active COVID-19. Each CDR3 is given with its conserved first and last residue. D genes are given only for firm matches. A clone size is listed for some rows: how often the clone was seen (once, few, many), or a class if it is expanded.

NA	NA	TRBV18	TRBJ1-1	TGTGCCAGCTCACCGGTGGGGGGTACTGAAGCTTTCTTT	CASSPVGGTEAFF
NA	NA	TRBV7-2	TRBJ2-4	TGTGCCAGCAGCTCACCCGATCAGGCCAAAAACATTCAGTACTTC	CASSSPDQAKNIQYF
TRBD2	few	TRBV19	TRBJ2-1	TGTGCCAGTAGTTTGCGGGGGGGCGGCGATGAGCAGTTCTTC	CASSLRGGGDEQFF
NA	NA	TRBV28	TRBJ2-5	TGTGCCACCCGAGGTACAGGCCAAGAGACCCAGTACTTC	CATRGTGQETQYF
TRBD1	NA	TRBV7-7	TRBJ2-1	TGTGCCAGCAGCCCGGACAGGGGGCTGAGTGAGCAGTTCTTC	CASSPDRGLSEQFF
TRBD1	NA	TRBV20-1	TRBJ1-6	TGCAGTGCTAGTCTGCTAGGGGGCGGGAATTCACCCCTCCACTTT	CSASLLGGGNSPLHF
TRBD2	NA	TRBV11-3	TRBJ2-7	TGTGCCAGCAGCTTAGATGGCGGGGGACGCGAGCAGTACTTC	CASSLDGGGREQYF
TRBD2	NA	TRBV24-1	TRBJ2-2	TGTGCCACCAGTGATTCTTGGCGGGAGGACGCGAACACCGGGGAGCTGTTTTTT	CATSDSWREDANTGELFF
NA	few	TRBV5-4	TRBJ2-7	TGTGCCAGCAGCCCACGACAAACCTACGAGCAGTACTTC	CASSPRQTYEQYF
TRBD1	NA	TRBV18	TRBJ2-3	TGTGCCAGCTCACCCTCCAGGGGGCGCACAGATACGCAGTATTTT	CASSPSRGRTDTQYF
TRBD1	NA	TRBV29-1	TRBJ2-6	TGCAGCGCCGGGGACAGCCTCTCTGGGGCCAACGTCCTGACTTTC	CSAGDSLSGANVLTF
NA	NA	TRBV12-3/TRBV12-4	TRBJ2-7	TGTGCCAGCAGTTTGGGACTTCTCTACGAGCAGTACTTC	CASSLGLLYEQYF
NA	NA	TRBV7-2	TRBJ1-6	TGTGCCAGCAGCTTAGAGGCCTCCCTCAGGGGTTCACCCCTCCACTTT	CASSLEASLRGSPLHF
TRBD1	NA	TRBV11-2	TRBJ2-7	TGTGCCAGCAGCATGGGGACAGGGCCGTCCTACGAGCAGTACTTC	CASSMGTGPSYEQYF
NA	NA	TRBV28	TRBJ2-2	TGTGCCAGCAGTTTAAGTCCTTGGCTTAGCCGGGGCACCGGGGAGCTGTTTTTT	CASSLSPWLSRGTGELFF
TRBD1	NA	TRBV6-5	TRBJ1-1	TGTGCCAGCAGGTCCGGGACAGGGGCTTTCTTT	CASRSGTGAFF
TRBD2	NA	TRBV5-1	TRBJ2-2	TGCGCCAGCAGCGCCGGGGGAGCGGGAGGTAGTATGTTGGACACCGGGGAGCTGTTTTTT	CASSAGGAGGSMLDTGELFF
TRBD1	once	TRBV28	TRBJ2-1	TGTGCCAGCAGTCCATCGGACAGGGCGGCCTACAATGAGCAGTTCTTC	CASSPSDRAAYNEQFF
NA	NA	TRBV28	TRBJ1-6	TGTGCCAGCAGTTTGGGGACCAGGGGTTCACCCCTCCACTTT	CASSLGTRGSPLHF
NA	NA	TRBV21-1	TRBJ1-4	TGTGCCAGCAGCAAAGTTGGCAGGGGGCGTCCCGGAGAAAAACTGTTTTTT	CASSKVGRGRPGEKLFF
NA	NA	TRBV14	TRBJ1-1	TGTGCCAGCAGCCAAGATCTCTCCCGCATACCCCCAGGAAACACTGAAGCTTTCTTT	CASSQDLSRIPPGNTEAFF
TRBD1	NA	TRBV28	TRBJ2-7	TGTGCCAGCAGTACGGGACAGGGAAGGAAGTACTTC	CASSTGQGRKYF
NA	NA	TRBV5-6	TRBJ2-3	TGTGCCAGCAGCCCTCGTGGACTTCGCACAGATACGCAGTATTTT	CASSPRGLRTDTQYF
TRBD2	NA	TRBV4-3	TRBJ2-6	TGCGCCAGCAGCCAAGCAGGCGGGAGAAGCTCTGGGGCCAACGTCCTGACTTTC	CASSQAGGRSSGANVLTF
TRBD1	NA	TRBV6-6	TRBJ2-3	TGTGCCAGCAACTCACAAGGACAGGGCACAGATACGCAGTATTTT	CASNSQGQGTDTQYF
TRBD1	NA	TRBV27	TRBJ2-1	TGTGCCAGCAGTTTACTTGGAAGACAGGGGATTGAGCAGTTCTTC	CASSLLGRQGIEQFF
TRBD2	once	TRBV11-3	TRBJ2-1	TGTGCCAGCAGCTCGTTTTCTAGCGGCTCGCAGTTCTTC	CASSSFSSGSQFF
TRBD1	few	TRBV30	TRBJ2-7	TGTGCCTGTACCGGGACAGGGACCGCCTACGAGCAGTACTTC	CACTGTGTAYEQYF
NA	NA	TRBV4-3	TRBJ1-4	TGCGCCAGCAGCCAAGATCAACAGGAAAATGAAAAACTGTTTTTT	CASSQDQQENEKLFF
TRBD2	NA	TRBV28	TRBJ2-7	TGTGCCAGCAGTTTAGGGGGGGTCAGCTCCTACGAGCAGTACTTC	CASSLGGVSSYEQYF
NA	NA	TRBV7-2	TRBJ2-7	TGTGCCAGCAGCTTAGTTGACTACGGATCCTACGAGCAGTACTTC	CASSLVDYGSYEQYF
NA	NA	TRBV5-1	TRBJ2-6	TGCGCCAGCAGGGCGGTCTCTGGGGCCAACGTCCTGACTTTC	CASRAVSGANVLTF
NA	once	TRBV20-1	TRBJ2-7	TGCAGTGCTAGTTCACGGGATTTGGGCTCCTACGAGCAGTACTTC	CSASSRDLGSYEQYF
TRBD1	NA	TRBV28	TRBJ1-2	TGTGCCAGCAGTTCCGGACAGGGTGGGGGCTACACCTTC	CASSSGQGGGYTF
NA	NA	TRBV19	TRBJ1-2	TGTGCCAGCCTGAGGGGGAATGGCTACACCTTC	CASLRGNGYTF
NA	once	TRBV7-2	TRBJ2-5	TGTGCCAGCAGCTTACAGGGTGGAGGGCAAGAGACCCAGTACTTC	CASSLQGGGQETQYF
NA	few	TRBV19	TRBJ2-3	TGTGCCAGTAGTAGCCCCTCGCGGACAGATACGCAGTATTTT	CASSSPSRTDTQYF
NA	NA	TRBV29-1	TRBJ2-2	TGCAGCGTTGAGATGTGGGGGCTAAGGGCCGGGGAGCTGTTTTTT	CSVEMWGLRAGELFF
TRBD1	NA	TRBV24-1	TRBJ2-3	TGTGCCACCGGGGACAGGGCCAGCACAGATACGCAGTATTTT	CATGDRASTDTQYF
TRBD2	NA	TRBV28	TRBJ2-7	TGTGCCAGCAGTCGGACTAGCGGGAGTTACGAGCAGTACTTC	CASSRTSGSYEQYF
NA	few	TRBV6-5	TRBJ1-2	TGTGCCAGCACCCCCAATCCAAACTATGGCTACACCTTC	CASTPNPNYGYTF
NA	NA	TRBV19	TRBJ2-1	TGTGCCAGTAGTATCGACGGAGTTTACAATGAGCAGTTCTTC	CASSIDGVYNEQFF
TRBD2	NA	TRBV27	TRBJ2-6	TGTGCCAGCAGCTTCCTAGGACTAGCGGGCCGCTCTGGGGCCAACGTCCTGACTTTC	CASSFLGLAGRSGANVLTF
TRBD1	NA	TRBV12-3/TRBV12-4	TRBJ1-2	TGTGCCAGCTGCGACAGGGGAGATGGCTACACCTTC	CASCDRGDGYTF
NA	few	TRBV5-1	TRBJ2-7	TGCGCCAGCAGCCAAGACAGGTTCGAGCAGTACTTC	CASSQDRFEQYF
NA	once	TRBV2	TRBJ2-7	TGTGCCACCAAGTTTCAGGGAAGTTCGGACGAGCAGTACTTC	CATKFQGSSDEQYF
TRBD1	NA	TRBV5-5	TRBJ2-7	TGTGCCAGCAGCTCATCCGGGACAGGGGTCTACGAGCAGTACTTC	CASSSSGTGVYEQYF
NA	few	TRBV3-1/TRBV3-2	TRBJ2-1	TGTGCCAGCAGCCAACTAGGGCCAGGGGCTGAGCAGTTCTTC	CASSQLGPGAEQFF
NA	few	TRBV19	TRBJ2-7	TGTGCCAGTAGTATGGGCAAATCTTACGAGCAGTACTTC	CASSMGKSYEQYF
NA	NA	TRBV5-1	TRBJ2-5	TGCGCCAGCAGCTTGTATCTATCGGGGAGGGAGACCCAGTACTTC	CASSLYLSGRETQYF
NA	few	TRBV21-1	TRBJ2-7	TGTGCCAGCAGCAAATGGCACGAGCAGTACTTC	CASSKWHEQYF
TRBD1	NA	TRBV3-1/TRBV3-2	TRBJ1-2	TGTGCCAGCAGCCAAGAATCAGGGACAGGGATCGGCTATGGCTACACCTTC	CASSQESGTGIGYGYTF
TRBD1	NA	TRBV6-5	TRBJ2-3	TGTGCCGCCACGGGACAGGGGGCCCCAGATACGCAGTATTTT	CAATGQGAPDTQYF